A selection of T cell receptor beta chains follows, all from one sample in a study of metastatic and nonmetastatic thyroid tumors. TCRdb re-called clones from the PCR reads using MiXCR. There are fewer than 4,500 clones in the sample; 35% to 45% occur only once, and 11% to 15% lies in the top ten. The sequenced sample consisted of adjacent normal tissue. The receptors originated from a male donor with papillary thyroid cancer or a benign thyroid nodule (not recorded which). Some clones in this sample may be carry-over from other donors' samples. The CDR3 runs from the conserved cysteine through the conserved F or W.

cdr3_aa j_call v_call cdr3_length
CASRPQGTVNQPQHF TRBJ1-5 TRBV6-1 15
CASSLGSSLYEQYF TRBJ2-7 TRBV5-4 14
CSAREGISRSNNSPLHF TRBJ1-6 TRBV20-1 17
CASSLDRGGTEAFF TRBJ1-1 TRBV2 14
CASRGGTGTPNSDTQYF TRBJ2-3 TRBV6-5 17
CATSETQGTPTKDTQYF TRBJ2-3 TRBV24-1 17
CASSEGLYNSPLHF TRBJ1-6 TRBV6-1 14
CASSLFAVGAGTDTQYF TRBJ2-3 TRBV27 17
CASSATNGYEQYF TRBJ2-7 TRBV6-1 13
CASSQSPGTEAFF TRBJ1-1 TRBV4-3 13
CASSPKGLGLALHF TRBJ1-6 TRBV28 14
CASSLDRRFNTEAFF TRBJ1-1 TRBV5-5 15
CASSLMGHYNSPLHF TRBJ1-6 TRBV28 15
CASSPQIARLGCTF TRBJ1-2 TRBV18 14
CASSLGQGANQPQHF TRBJ1-5 TRBV11-2 15
CSAPHRTPRRGIQYF TRBJ2-4 TRBV20-1 15
CASSPDEVYEQYF TRBJ2-7 TRBV5-1 13
CASDRGGYGYTF TRBJ1-2 TRBV6-2/TRBV6-3 12
CASSLTDYTEAFF TRBJ1-1 TRBV27 13
CSVRAGGNEQFF TRBJ2-1 TRBV29-1 12
CAWKWGGAEAFF TRBJ1-1 TRBV30 12
CASSSGTAAIQYF TRBJ2-4 TRBV6-5 13